This T cell receptor beta chain was captured in a study of blood T cell repertoires in COVID-19. Looking at the study overall: Specimens from acute and convalescent COVID-19 originated in the United States, Italy and Spain.

The table came from immunoSEQ multiplex PCR; TCRdb's copy has only in-frame clones and leaves some out. This table has approximately 440,000 clones, about nine tenths appearing once. The CDR3 is 18 residues long. Deletions cut 1 base from V and 3 bases from J, with 18 bases between. The germline V gene encodes CDR1 LGHNA and CDR2 YNFKEQ. This receptor was obtained from a woman in her 50s with COVID-19, enrolled during active disease. Sequencing was performed on peripheral blood. J is TRBJ2-2 and V is TRBV4-2; TRBD1 might be the D (6 bases). For the CDR3, the DNA is TGTGCCAGCAGCCAAGCCTCTGTTGGGACATTACACACCGGGGAGCTGTTTTTT. This translates into CASSQASVGTLHTGELFF.